The present TCR beta chain was sequenced within a study of tumour-infiltrating T cells in Burkitt lymphoma. Turning to the study itself: All epidemiological Burkitt lymphoma subtypes were represented in the cohort. Repertoire clonality predicted overall and progression-free survival.

Repertoires were generated with immunoSEQ multiplex PCR, while TCRdb's copy carries only in-frame clones and drops some. The sample shows more than 40,000 clones, 30% to 40% of them seen only once. In germline, CDR1 is ENHRY, CDR2 SYGVKD. This CDR3 is built from 12 residues. The ends were cut back, 1 base at V and 8 bases at J, with 6 bases in the middle. This clone has only a few counts. Its antigen is as yet unknown. Broader study findings: Several public clonotypes recurred in numerous Burkitt lymphoma patients.

The chain combines TRBV10-3 with TRBJ2-1; D unresolved. Sequenced sample: tumor tissue. This receptor was identified in a human donor with Burkitt lymphoma. The CDR3 coding sequence is TGTGCCATCAGTGAGTATCCCGATGAGCAGTTCTTC. It codes for CAISEYPDEQFF.